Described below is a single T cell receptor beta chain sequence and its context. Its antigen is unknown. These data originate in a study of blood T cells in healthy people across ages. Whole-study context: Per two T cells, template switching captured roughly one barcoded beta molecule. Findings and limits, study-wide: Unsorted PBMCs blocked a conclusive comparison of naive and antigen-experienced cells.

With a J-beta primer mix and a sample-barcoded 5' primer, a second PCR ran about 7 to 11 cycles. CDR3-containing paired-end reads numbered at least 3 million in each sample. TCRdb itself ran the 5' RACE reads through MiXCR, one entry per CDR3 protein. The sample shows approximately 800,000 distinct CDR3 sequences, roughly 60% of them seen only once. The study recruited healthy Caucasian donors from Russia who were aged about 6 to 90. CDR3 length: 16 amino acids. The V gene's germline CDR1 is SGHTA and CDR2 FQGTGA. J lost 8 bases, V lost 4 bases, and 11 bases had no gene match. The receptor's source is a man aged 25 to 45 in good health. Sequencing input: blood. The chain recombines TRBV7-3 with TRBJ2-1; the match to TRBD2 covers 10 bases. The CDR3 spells CASSSLAGSAYDEQFF. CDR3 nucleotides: TGTGCCAGCAGCTCACTAGCGGGGTCGGCTTATGATGAGCAGTTCTTC.